The 13 T cell receptor beta chains below all came from one sample that was sequenced in a study of T-cell memory formation after mild COVID-19. TCRdb re-derived calls from the 5' RACE reads in MiXCR, one entry per CDR3 protein. The sample lists approximately 570,000 distinct CDR3 sequences, 18% occurring once. Sequencing used PBMCs or a T cell subset sorted from them (not recorded which). Source of these receptors: an adult woman who had mild COVID-19 (a few samples of this study predate the infection). Cell type and time point are not known.

This clonotype was seen a handful of times. CDR3 DNA: TGTGCCAGCAGCAAATCCGGGGCGATGAACACTGAAGCTTTCTTT. Translating gives CASSKSGAMNTEAFF. This chain connects TRBV7-3 to TRBJ1-1; possible D gene TRBD1, 5 bases. The germline CDR1 and CDR2 sequences are SGHTA and FQGTGA. V lost 5 bases and J lost 0, with 13 bases in between. This CDR3 comprises 15 residues.

In its sample, this clonotype was seen a few times. Here the CDR3 reads CASSLRVGGSKNIQYF. The CDR3 coding sequence is TGTGCCAGCAGCTTAAGAGTGGGAGGGTCCAAAAACATTCAGTACTTC. The chain carries TRBV7-8 and TRBJ2-4; 7 bases agree with TRBD2. After removal of 2 bases from V and 2 bases from J, the junction contained 6 bases not matched to a gene. CDR1 is SGHVS and CDR2 is FQNEAQ in the germline V gene. CDR3 length: 16 residues.

The table lists this clonotype with a few counts. This rearrangement joins TRBV7-9 to TRBJ1-1, with 7 bases fitting TRBD1. The CDR3 consists of 16 residues. Germline V gene lookup returns CDR1 SEHNR and CDR2 FQNEAQ (reference sequence). The trim removed 5 bases at V and 3 bases at J, leaving 12 bases unmatched. The DNA for the CDR3 is TGTGCCAGCAGCCCCTCGCCTGGGGGGACAGACACTGAAGCTTTCTTT. It translates to CASSPSPGGTDTEAFF.

J is TRBJ1-2 and V is TRBV3-1, with D hard to call. The CDR3 runs 14 residues. CDR1 is LGHDT and CDR2 is YNNKEL in the germline V gene (reference sequence). Trimming cost V 5 bases and J 6 bases, with 16 bases left between them. The CDR3 is CASSALDRFDGYTF. In DNA, the CDR3 is TGTGCCAGCAGCGCCCTGGATAGATTCGATGGCTACACCTTC.

The V and J genes are TRBV6-5 and TRBJ1-1; TRBD1 is a possible D gene (6 bases). V lost 6 bases, J lost 5 bases, and 13 bases lay in between. The CDR3 loop spans 13 amino acids. CDR1 is MNHEY, CDR2 SVGAGI, per germline. CDR3 in amino acids: CASRRGGRTEAFF. DNA for the CDR3: TGTGCCAGCAGGCGAGGGGGGAGGACTGAAGCTTTCTTT.

This chain joins TRBV15 and TRBJ2-2; D is unclear. V was trimmed by 0 bases and J by 4 bases, leaving 3 bases between them. Per the germline V gene, CDR1 is LNHNV and CDR2 is YYDKDF (reference sequence). The CDR3 runs to 13 residues. The CDR3 bases are TGTGCCACCAGCAGAGACAGCACCGGGGAGCTGTTTTTT. It is translated as CATSRDSTGELFF.

This clonotype showed up many times. The V and J genes are TRBV5-1 and TRBJ1-6; D is unclear. Deletions cut 0 bases from V and 0 bases from J, with 10 bases between. This CDR3 has 17 residues. Germline CDR1 SGHRS, CDR2 YFSETQ. CDR3 nucleotides: TGCGCCAGCAGCTTGGAACCGTTGAGCTCCTATAATTCACCCCTCCACTTT. It translates to CASSLEPLSSYNSPLHF.

This clonotype was detected a few times. V usage is TRBV27 and J usage is TRBJ2-3; D unclear. Trimming shortened V by 3 bases and J by 2 bases, and 9 bases separated the two germline ends. This CDR3 spans 14 amino acids. Germline V gene sequence: CDR1 MNHEY, CDR2 SMNVEV (reference sequence). DNA of the CDR3: TGTGCCAGCAGTTTCGGAGCGTTCACAGATACGCAGTATTTT. It is translated as CASSFGAFTDTQYF.

The genes are TRBV7-9 and TRBJ1-2; D is ambiguous. Germline V CDR1 and CDR2: SEHNR, FQNEAQ (reference sequence). The CDR3 loop spans 13 amino acids. V lost 1 base and J 8 bases, leaving 11 bases between the germline ends. The DNA for the CDR3 is TGTGCCAGCAGCTTAGTTCCAGGACTAGGCTACACCTTC. Translated, it gives CASSLVPGLGYTF.

CDR3 sequence (DNA): TGTGCCAGCACCGACAGAGCAGATACGCAGTATTTT. The encoded protein is CASTDRADTQYF. The chain employs TRBV7-9 and TRBJ2-3; TRBD1 might be the D (5 bases). V lost 7 bases and J 4 bases, leaving 9 bases between the germline ends. CDR3 length equals 12 residues. Per the germline V gene, CDR1 is SEHNR and CDR2 is FQNEAQ (reference sequence).

Remarks on this clonotype: A junction boundary mismatches the germline segment, possibly from a read error. DNA for the CDR3: TGTGCCAGCAGCCAAGCCCAAAACATTCAGTACTTC. This sequence encodes CASSQAQNIQYF. The V and J genes are TRBV3-1 and TRBJ2-4; D call uncertain. The CDR3 contains 12 residues. From germline, CDR1 is LGHDT and CDR2 YNNKEL (reference sequence).

V gene TRBV5-5 combines with J gene TRBJ1-5, with 7 bases that match TRBD1. CDR3 length equals 16 residues. In germline, CDR1 is SGHKS, CDR2 YYEKEE (reference sequence). The J segment lost 3 bases and the V segment lost 1 base, leaving 7 bases of the junction unmatched. CDR3: CASSLSQGDLNQPQHF. DNA for the CDR3: TGTGCCAGCAGCTTGAGCCAGGGGGATCTCAATCAGCCCCAGCATTTT.

V and J are TRBV9 and TRBJ2-1; D possibly corresponds to TRBD1 (6 bases). This CDR3 region has 15 residues. The germline V and J ends were trimmed by 4 bases and 9 bases, with 20 bases remaining between them. Germline assignment: CDR1 SGDLS and CDR2 YYNGEE. Here the CDR3 DNA reads TGTGCCAGCAGCCCCACAGGGAATCTTGCGGGTGAGCAGTTCTTC. This gives the protein CASSPTGNLAGEQFF.